This T cell receptor (beta chain) appears in the sequencing data of a study of blood T cells in healthy people across ages. A second PCR, run for 7 to 11 cycles, used a sample-barcoded 5' primer plus a J-beta primer mix. TCRdb used MiXCR to reprocess the 5' RACE reads, holding one entry per CDR3 protein. Of 800,000 or so distinct CDR3 sequences in the sample, more than 20% were seen once. V was clipped by 4 bases and J by 6 bases; unmatched bases: 2. Germline CDR1 and CDR2: KGHDR and SFDVKD. The CDR3 covers 15 residues. The sample was also linked to a second study, of T cells of mothers and their children. That source notes: Five or six children and their three healthy Caucasian mothers were the donors. It was related mother-child pairs that showed slightly higher overlap than unrelated pairs, without reaching significance.

Material: blood. The sequence was collected from a boy aged 5 to 17 in good health. The chain combines TRBV24-1 with TRBJ2-3, with 14 bases matching TRBD2. The CDR3 region has the DNA TGTGCCACCAGTGAGGGGACTAGCGGGAGTGATACGCAGTATTTT. Its protein is CATSEGTSGSDTQYF.